Described below is a single T cell receptor (beta chain) sequence and its context. The antigen remains unidentified. The data were obtained in a study of T-cell reconstitution after alpha-beta-depleted transplantation in children. Study conclusions and caveats: The origin of high day-60 TCRbeta diversity in some patients lay in surviving recipient T cells and thymic progenitors. Two months or so post-transplant, alpha-beta T cells reportedly derived from several hundred expanded graft clones. Most T-cell counts and diversity one year after the transplant came from T cells that were newly produced.

This CDR3 comprises 11 residues. The germline gives CDR1 WNHNN, CDR2 SYGVQD (reference sequence). With 4 bases clipped from V and 10 bases from J, the junction kept 3 bases outside the gene matches. Preparation of the TCRbeta library used unique molecular identifiers. From the PCR reads, TCRdb called clonotypes with MiXCR, one entry per CDR3 protein. The table has 530,000 or so distinct CDR3 sequences, approximately 30% seen once. The sample here was PBMCs, taken before TCRalphabeta/CD19-depleted stem cell transplant. The genes are TRBV10-1 and TRBJ1-1, with 7 nucleotides matching TRBD1. The clonotype originates from a boy younger than two with Wiskott-Aldrich syndrome, due to receive a stem cell transplant. The CDR3 sequence is CASSGTGRAFF. DNA of the CDR3: TGCGCCAGCAGTGGGACAGGCCGAGCTTTCTTT.